These 9 T cell receptor beta chains share one sample of origin, sequenced in a study of blood T cell repertoires in COVID-19. The table came from immunoSEQ multiplex PCR; TCRdb's copy has only in-frame clones and leaves some out. Among under 55,000 clones, 80% were seen once, and the ten largest hold around 20%. Sequenced: peripheral blood. These receptors were taken from a man between 65 and 80 years old with acute or convalescent COVID-19.

The chain couples TRBV4-1 to TRBJ1-2, with 12 bases identical to TRBD1. The CDR3 is made up of 16 amino acids. Germline V gene sequence: CDR1 MGHRA, CDR2 YSYEKL. The J segment lost 10 bases and the V segment lost 0 bases, leaving 9 bases of the junction unmatched. DNA for the CDR3: TGCGCCAGCAGCCAAGACGGGCCGGGACAGGGGGCGGACTACACCTTC. It codes for CASSQDGPGQGADYTF.

This clone appeared a few times. This sequence joins TRBV14 and TRBJ1-2; D perhaps matches TRBD1 (5 bases). The CDR3 spans 16 residues. Deletions cut 0 bases from V and 5 bases from J, with 16 bases between. Germline CDR1 is SGHDN and CDR2 is FVKESK. The CDR3 coding sequence is TGTGCCAGCAGCCAAGATCCCGCGGGGCTTGGATATGGCTACACCTTC. Amino acid sequence: CASSQDPAGLGYGYTF.

V and J are TRBV6-2 or TRBV6-3 and TRBJ2-1, with TRBD1 matching 8 bases. The CDR3 loop spans 15 amino acids. Trimming at V came to 4 bases and at J to 7 bases, leaving 9 bases not matched to a gene. Germline V gene data show CDR1 as MNHEY and CDR2 as SVGEGT. CDR3 residues: CASSWTGTLGNEQFF. CDR3 in DNA: TGTGCCAGCAGTTGGACAGGGACTTTAGGAAATGAGCAGTTCTTC.

J is TRBJ1-1 and V is TRBV28, with D perhaps TRBD1 (6 bases). The V end was cut by 6 bases, the J end by 4 bases, with 15 bases between. This CDR3 spans 14 amino acids. The germline V gene has CDR1 MDHEN and CDR2 SYDVKM. The CDR3 coding sequence is TGTGCCAGCAGGATAACAGGGTGGGGCACTGAAGCTTTCTTT. It codes for CASRITGWGTEAFF. Supplemented by reference TRBV28 and TRBJ1-1, the full variable domain reads DVKVTQSSRYLVKRTGEKVFLECVQDMDHENMFWYRQDPGLGLRLIYFSYDVKMKEKGDIPEGYSVSREKKERFSLILESASTNQTSMYLCASRITGWGTEAFFGQGTRLTVV.

CDR3 nucleotide sequence: TGTGCCAGCAGCACAGGACGAGCAGGGAATTCACCCCTCCACTTT. It codes for CASSTGRAGNSPLHF. The chain joins TRBV9 to TRBJ1-6; possibly TRBD1 for D (5 bases). The germline gives CDR1 SGDLS, CDR2 YYNGEE. The length of the CDR3 is 15 residues. The V and J ends lost 4 bases and 7 bases respectively, with 15 bases between them.

The chain combines TRBV9 with TRBJ2-3; 7 nucleotides align to TRBD1. Germline CDR1 and CDR2: SGDLS and YYNGEE. The CDR3 is 18 amino acids. Trimming at V came to 4 bases and at J to 0 bases, leaving 14 bases not matched to a gene. CDR3 amino acids: CASSPGQANPFSTDTQYF. For the CDR3, the DNA is TGTGCCAGCAGCCCCGGACAGGCTAATCCGTTTAGCACAGATACGCAGTATTTT.

The CDR3 region is CASSRTSNTGELFF. CDR3 bases: TGTGCCAGCTCAAGGACTTCTAACACCGGGGAGCTGTTTTTT. The chain has TRBV18 and TRBJ2-2; D may be TRBD2 (5 bases). V was trimmed by 5 bases and J by 2 bases, leaving 9 bases between them. The length of the CDR3 is 14 residues. Looked up from germline, CDR1 is KGHSH and CDR2 is LQKENI.

The rearrangement uses TRBV27 and TRBJ1-5; TRBD1 aligns across 9 bases. Germline V gene sequence: CDR1 MNHEY, CDR2 SMNVEV (reference sequence). Unmatched junction bases numbered 15, after V lost 5 bases and J lost 7 bases. The CDR3 is 17 amino acids. The CDR3 reads CASSPSGTGNKKQPQHF. The CDR3 DNA reads as TGTGCCAGCAGTCCGTCCGGGACAGGGAATAAAAAGCAGCCCCAGCATTTT.

The gene calls are TRBV9 and TRBJ2-7; the match to TRBD1 covers 9 bases. CDR1 is SGDLS and CDR2 is YYNGEE in the germline V gene. V trimming: 0 bases; J trimming: 4 bases; junction bases outside the gene matches: 8. CDR3 length: 16 residues. CDR3 sequence reads: CASSVGEETGGYEQYF. The CDR3 coding sequence is TGTGCCAGCAGCGTAGGGGAGGAGACAGGGGGTTACGAGCAGTACTTC.